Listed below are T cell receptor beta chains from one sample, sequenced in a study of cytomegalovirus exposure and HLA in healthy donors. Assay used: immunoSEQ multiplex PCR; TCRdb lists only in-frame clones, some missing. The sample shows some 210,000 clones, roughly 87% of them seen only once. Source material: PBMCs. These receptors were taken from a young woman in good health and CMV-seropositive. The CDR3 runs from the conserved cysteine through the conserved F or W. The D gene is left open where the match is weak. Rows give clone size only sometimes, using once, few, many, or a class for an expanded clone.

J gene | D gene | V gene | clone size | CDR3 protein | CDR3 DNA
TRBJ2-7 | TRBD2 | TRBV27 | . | CASSLMGSGRAHSYEQYF | TGTGCCAGCAGTCTAATGGGTAGCGGGAGAGCTCACTCCTACGAGCAGTACTTC
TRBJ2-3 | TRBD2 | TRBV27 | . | CASSPRPGLAEADTQYF | TGTGCCAGCAGCCCAAGACCCGGACTAGCGGAGGCAGATACGCAGTATTTT
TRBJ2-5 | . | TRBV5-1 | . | CASSLEPGGETQYF | TGCGCCAGCAGCTTGGAACCCGGAGGAGAGACCCAGTACTTC
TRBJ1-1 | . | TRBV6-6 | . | CASSYFPTGNTEAFF | TGTGCCAGCAGTTACTTCCCGACGGGGAACACTGAAGCTTTCTTT
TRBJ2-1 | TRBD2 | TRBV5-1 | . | CASSNVLAGGYNEQFF | TGCGCCAGCAGCAACGTACTAGCGGGAGGCTACAATGAGCAGTTCTTC
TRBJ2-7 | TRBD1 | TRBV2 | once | CASQGDVSSYEQYF | TGTGCCAGTCAGGGGGACGTGAGCTCCTACGAGCAGTACTTC
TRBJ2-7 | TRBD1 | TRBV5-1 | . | CASRRTGGIGEQYF | TGCGCCAGCAGACGGACAGGGGGCATTGGCGAGCAGTACTTC
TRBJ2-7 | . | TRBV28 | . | CASSIRGFTYEQYF | TGTGCCAGCAGTATCAGGGGCTTCACCTACGAGCAGTACTTC
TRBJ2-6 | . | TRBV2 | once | CASRDRSGANVLTF | TGTGCCAGCAGAGACAGATCTGGGGCCAACGTCCTGACTTTC
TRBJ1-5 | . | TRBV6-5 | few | CASSAGDGFNQPQHF | TGTGCCAGCAGTGCAGGGGACGGATTCAATCAGCCCCAGCATTTT
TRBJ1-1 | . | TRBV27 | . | CASSLAGGRTNTEAFF | TGTGCCAGCAGTTTAGCCGGGGGGCGAACGAACACTGAAGCTTTCTTT
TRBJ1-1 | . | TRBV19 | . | CASSIYRAGTEAFF | TGTGCCAGTAGTATTTACAGGGCGGGCACTGAAGCTTTCTTT
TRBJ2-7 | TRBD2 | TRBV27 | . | CASTPGSGRWDEQYF | TGTGCCAGCACCCCGGGGAGCGGGAGGTGGGACGAGCAGTACTTC
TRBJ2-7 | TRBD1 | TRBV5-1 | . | CASTPDRAVHEQYF | TGCGCCAGCACCCCAGACAGGGCGGTACACGAGCAGTACTTC
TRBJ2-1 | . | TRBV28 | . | CASSPKYNEQFF | TGTGCCAGCAGTCCTAAGTACAATGAGCAGTTCTTC
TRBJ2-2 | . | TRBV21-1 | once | CASSVGEREGRGGELFF | TGTGCCAGCAGCGTCGGGGAGCGGGAGGGCCGCGGCGGGGAGCTGTTTTTT
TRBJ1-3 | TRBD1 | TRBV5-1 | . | CASSSGTGALGNTIYF | TGCGCCAGCAGCTCCGGGACAGGGGCTCTTGGAAACACCATATATTTT
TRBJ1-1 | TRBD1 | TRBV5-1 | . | CASSSQTGMNTEAFF | TGCGCCAGCAGCTCACAGACAGGGATGAACACTGAAGCTTTCTTT
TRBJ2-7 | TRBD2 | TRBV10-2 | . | CASSEGGEGSYEQYF | TGCGCCAGCAGTGAGGGGGGGGAGGGGTCCTACGAGCAGTACTTC
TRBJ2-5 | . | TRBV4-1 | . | CASPPATARIGETQYF | TGCGCCAGCCCACCGGCAACCGCGAGAATCGGGGAGACCCAGTACTTC
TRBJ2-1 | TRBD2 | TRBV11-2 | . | CASSLELANYNEQFF | TGTGCCAGCAGCTTAGAACTAGCGAACTACAATGAGCAGTTCTTC
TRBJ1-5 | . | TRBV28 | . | CAWSNRVGQPQHF | TGTGCCTGGTCGAACAGGGTCGGGCAGCCCCAGCATTTT
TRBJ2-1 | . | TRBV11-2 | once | CASSLQSALTYNEQFF | TGTGCCAGCAGCTTACAGTCCGCCCTCACCTACAATGAGCAGTTCTTC
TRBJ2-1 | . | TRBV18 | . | CASSPDGDSYNEQFF | TGTGCCAGCTCACCCGACGGGGACTCCTACAATGAGCAGTTCTTC
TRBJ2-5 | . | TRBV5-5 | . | CASSPEEAEETQYF | TGTGCCAGCAGCCCGGAAGAGGCAGAAGAGACCCAGTACTTC
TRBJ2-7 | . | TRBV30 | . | CAWSTNEQYF | TGTGCCTGGAGCACTAACGAGCAGTACTTC
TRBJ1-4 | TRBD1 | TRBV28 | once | CASSSRQGGNEKLFF | TGTGCCAGCAGCTCCCGACAGGGGGGAAATGAAAAACTGTTTTTT
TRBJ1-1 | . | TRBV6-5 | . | CASSFDRNTEAFF | TGTGCCAGCAGTTTTGACAGGAACACTGAAGCTTTCTTT
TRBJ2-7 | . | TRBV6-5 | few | CASSSPGLYEQYF | TGTGCCAGCAGTTCGCCAGGACTCTACGAGCAGTACTTC
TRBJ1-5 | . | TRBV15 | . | CATSRRTGIGGQPQHF | TGTGCCACCAGCAGAAGAACAGGGATAGGGGGTCAGCCCCAGCATTTT
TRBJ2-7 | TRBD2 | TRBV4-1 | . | CASSQVGAGSSYEQYF | TGCGCCAGCAGCCAAGTTGGAGCGGGAAGCTCCTACGAGCAGTACTTC
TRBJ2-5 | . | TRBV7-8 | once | CASSLRSREQETQYF | TGTGCCAGCAGCTTAAGGTCTCGGGAGCAAGAGACCCAGTACTTC
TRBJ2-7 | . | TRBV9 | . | CASSVDPSYEQYF | TGTGCCAGCAGCGTAGATCCCAGCTACGAGCAGTACTTC
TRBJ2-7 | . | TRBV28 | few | CASARGTAYF | TGTGCCAGCGCCAGAGGTACGGCGTACTTC
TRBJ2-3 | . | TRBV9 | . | CASSVDLVLTQYF | TGTGCCAGCAGCGTAGACCTGGTTCTAACGCAGTATTTT
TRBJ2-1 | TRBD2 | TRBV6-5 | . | CASSWEGGHNEQFF | TGTGCCAGCAGTTGGGAGGGAGGACACAATGAGCAGTTCTTC
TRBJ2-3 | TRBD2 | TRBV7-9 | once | CASSFTRTSGPTDTQYF | TGTGCCAGCAGCTTTACGAGGACTAGCGGGCCCACAGATACGCAGTATTTT
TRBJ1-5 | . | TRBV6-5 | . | CASSYGGEQGPQHF | TGTGCCAGCAGTTATGGGGGGGAGCAAGGGCCCCAGCATTTT
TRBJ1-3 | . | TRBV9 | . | CASSVDTASGNTIYF | TGTGCCAGCAGCGTAGATACAGCCTCTGGAAACACCATATATTTT
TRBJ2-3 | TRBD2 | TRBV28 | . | CASNGRTYTQYF | TGTGCCAGCAACGGGAGGACCTATACGCAGTATTTT
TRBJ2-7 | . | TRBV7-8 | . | CASSRGRTVSYEQYF | TGTGCCAGCTCCCGGGGCAGGACAGTTTCCTACGAGCAGTACTTC
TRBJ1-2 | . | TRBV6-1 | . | CASSEVGVSPNYGYTF | TGTGCCAGCAGTGAAGTAGGTGTTAGCCCTAACTATGGCTACACCTTC
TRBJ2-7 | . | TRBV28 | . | CASSFSFFVYEQYF | TGTGCCAGCAGTTTTAGCTTTTTCGTCTACGAGCAGTACTTC
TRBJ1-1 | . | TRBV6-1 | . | CASSPQTGTEAFF | TGTGCCAGCAGTCCTCAGACAGGAACTGAAGCTTTCTTT
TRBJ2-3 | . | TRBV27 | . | CASRTTYLYTDTQYF | TGTGCCAGCAGGACAACATACCTTTACACAGATACGCAGTATTTT
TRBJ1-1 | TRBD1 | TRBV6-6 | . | CASRDTRDRGLEAFF | TGTGCCAGCAGAGATACGCGGGACAGGGGTTTGGAAGCTTTCTTT